The next 16 T cell receptor beta chains were all read from a single sample in a study of post-analysis software for immune sequencing data (dated by TCRdb to 2013 to 2016). General conclusions and limits of the study: Patients showed significantly higher frequencies than controls for a handful of TRBV segments, among them TRBV5-6, TRBV5-1 and TRBV20-1.

No antigen has been assigned to these receptors. Library preparation used PCR. The instrument was an Illumina HiSeq 2500. Unique molecular identifiers were incorporated into TCR beta cDNA libraries to reduce PCR and sequencing biases. TCRdb reworked the public reads: Q25 trimming with fastp, MiXCR clone assembly, productive beta chains retained. Every distinct CDR3 protein forms one entry, paired with its most common genes and DNA. The sample records some 190,000 distinct CDR3 sequences, over 25% of which are singletons. The ten largest clones take up more than 3% of the sample. Sequences were obtained from blood. The origin of the receptors is a girl aged 2 to 17 with multiple sclerosis.

This chain joins TRBV12-3 or TRBV12-4 and TRBJ1-2, with D uncertain. This CDR3 is 12 amino acids long. V lost 7 bases, J lost 8 bases, and 14 bases lay in between. In nucleotides, the CDR3 is TGTGCCAGCACCCAAGAGGAGCTAGGCTACACCTTC. Translation gives CASTQEELGYTF.

This clonotype was seen more than once but under ten times. The chain recombines TRBV2 with TRBJ2-1; D gene unclear. Germline values: CDR1 SNHLY, CDR2 FYNNEI. This CDR3 is built from 15 residues. Trimming took off 4 bases at V and 4 bases at J, with 14 bases between the two ends. As DNA, the CDR3 is TGTGCCAGCAGTGTCGGCAGGCCGGAGTACAATGAGCAGTTCTTC. It translates to CASSVGRPEYNEQFF.

The V gene is TRBV7-4, the J gene TRBJ1-2; no definite D call. Germline CDR1 SGHVT, CDR2 SQSDAQ. CDR3 length: 15 amino acids. V gave up 2 bases and J gave up 13 bases, with 23 bases separating them. CDR3 loop: CASSLTLPVIHPSTF. The DNA of the CDR3 is TGTGCCAGCAGCTTAACCTTACCCGTAATTCACCCCTCCACCTTC.

This clonotype was seen many times. The chain couples TRBV12-3 or TRBV12-4 to TRBJ2-3; D might be TRBD1 (6 bases). The germline V and J ends were trimmed by 6 bases and 2 bases, with 18 bases remaining between them. The CDR3 has 16 amino acids. The CDR3 is CASSNYRATHTDTQYF. Written as DNA, the CDR3 is TGTGCCAGCAGCAACTACAGGGCGACGCACACAGATACGCAGTATTTT.

This clonotype has a count of ten or more. This sequence joins TRBV7-2 and TRBJ2-7; 11 positions match TRBD2. The CDR3 contains 15 residues. The J segment lost 3 bases and the V segment lost 5 bases, leaving 6 bases of the junction unmatched. The V gene's germline CDR1 is SGHTA and CDR2 FQGNSA. The CDR3 loop is CASSQGLAAYYEQYF. CDR3 DNA sequence: TGTGCCAGCAGCCAGGGACTAGCGGCTTACTACGAGCAGTACTTC.

This sequence joins TRBV5-1 and TRBJ1-6; D is perhaps TRBD1 (5 bases). The length of the CDR3 is 15 residues. Germline values: CDR1 SGHRS, CDR2 YFSETQ. V was pared by 2 bases and J by 6 bases, with 12 bases between. The CDR3 protein is CASSLIGQGNSPLHF. The CDR3 nucleotides read TGCGCCAGCAGCTTAATCGGGCAGGGTAATTCACCCCTCCACTTT.

This clonotype was counted between two and nine times. The V call is TRBV7-9, the J call TRBJ1-1, with D uncertain. The V and J ends lost 6 bases and 7 bases respectively, with 9 bases between them. The CDR3 spans 11 residues. The germline V gene has CDR1 SEHNR and CDR2 FQNEAQ (reference sequence). CDR3 region: CASRLWVEAFF. CDR3 in DNA: TGTGCCAGCAGACTTTGGGTTGAAGCTTTCTTT. The full variable domain, with the rest looked up from reference TRBV7-9 and TRBJ1-1, is DTGVSQNPRHKITKRGQNVTFRCDPISEHNRLYWYRQTLGQGPEFLTYFQNEAQLEKSRLLSDRFSAERPKGSFSTLEIQRTEQGDSAMYLCASRLWVEAFFGQGTRLTVV.

This clonotype has ten or more counts. The chain couples TRBV7-2 to TRBJ2-3; D call uncertain. Germline assignment: CDR1 SGHTA and CDR2 FQGNSA. The ends were cut back, 4 bases at V and 2 bases at J, with 1 base in the middle. This CDR3 spans 11 amino acids. The CDR3 here is CASSSTDTQYF. The CDR3 coding sequence is TGTGCCAGCAGCTCCACAGATACGCAGTATTTT.

This clonotype occurred a few times. V is TRBV7-3 and J is TRBJ2-2, with 7 bases lining up with TRBD2. V trimming: 8 bases; J trimming: 0 bases; junction bases outside the gene matches: 3. The CDR3 consists of 14 residues. Germline CDR1 reads SGHTA; CDR2 reads FQGTGA. In DNA form, the CDR3 reads TGTGCCAGCTCGGGGGGAGCGAACACCGGGGAGCTGTTTTTT. Translating gives CASSGGANTGELFF.

This clonotype showed up many times. V gene TRBV28 combines with J gene TRBJ2-7; 11 bases fit TRBD2. Germline CDR1 reads MDHEN; CDR2 reads SYDVKM. J gave up 3 bases and V 10 bases, and 8 bases lay outside the gene matches. CDR3 length: 14 residues. The CDR3 DNA reads TGTGCCACCCGGACTAGCGGGTACGGCTACGAGCAGTACTTC. Translation gives CATRTSGYGYEQYF.

The table lists this clonotype with many counts. In DNA, the CDR3 is TGCAGTGCTAGAGTTGGGGGGTTCAACAATGAGCAGTTCTTC. Its translation: CSARVGGFNNEQFF. The chain couples TRBV20-1 to TRBJ2-1; possible D gene TRBD2, 6 bases. The CDR3 consists of 14 residues. Trimming took off 1 base at V and 5 bases at J, with 12 bases between the two ends. The germline V gene has CDR1 DFQATT and CDR2 SNEGSKA (reference sequence).

The V call is TRBV30, the J call TRBJ1-2; D gene ambiguous. The CDR3 is 11 amino acids. Trimming left V 6 bases short and J 5 bases short, with 10 bases between. Per the germline V gene, CDR1 is GTSNPN and CDR2 is SVGIG (reference sequence). The CDR3 here is CACSHNYGYTF. The CDR3 DNA is TGTGCCTGCTCACATAATTATGGCTACACCTTC.

This clonotype was found many times. The chain has TRBV15 and TRBJ2-5, with TRBD1 matching over 7 bases. Germline V lookup: CDR1 LNHNV, CDR2 YYDKDF (reference sequence). Unmatched junction bases numbered 12, after V lost 3 bases and J lost 5 bases. The CDR3 consists of 16 residues. In nucleotides, the CDR3 is TGTGCCACCAGCAGGGCGATGACAGGGTGGATCGAGACCCAGTACTTC. Protein product: CATSRAMTGWIETQYF.

This clonotype was observed a few times. This rearrangement joins TRBV20-1 to TRBJ2-7, with a weak D call TRBD2 (5 bases). V dropped 3 bases and J dropped 2 bases, with 14 bases sitting between them. This CDR3 region has 14 residues. The V gene's germline CDR1 is DFQATT and CDR2 SNEGSKA (reference sequence). The CDR3 DNA follows: TGCAGTGCTAGGGTGCGGGCCAGGCCCTACGAGCAGTACTTC. Its protein product is CSARVRARPYEQYF.

CDR3 nucleotide sequence: TGCGCCAGCAGCCAAGGACAGACTCGATACAGCACTGAAGCTTTCTTT. Translated, it gives CASSQGQTRYSTEAFF. The genes are TRBV4-1 and TRBJ1-1; D perhaps matches TRBD1 (5 bases). The CDR3 runs 16 residues. V lost 1 base, J lost 4 bases, and 16 bases lay in between. CDR1 is MGHRA and CDR2 is YSYEKL in the germline V gene.

The chain carries TRBV7-2 and TRBJ1-2; D may be TRBD1 (5 bases). The germline gives CDR1 SGHTA, CDR2 FQGNSA. This CDR3 has 14 amino acids. Trimming shortened V by 5 bases and J by 6 bases, and 16 bases separated the two germline ends. CDR3 in DNA: TGTGCCAGCAGCCTTCTTTGGGGCAGGGATGGCTACACCTTC. It yields the protein CASSLLWGRDGYTF.